Listed below are T cell receptor beta chains from one sample, sequenced in a study of blood T cell repertoires in COVID-19. Some clones are missing from TCRdb's copy, which holds only in-frame ones; the method was immunoSEQ multiplex PCR. Among over 55,000 clones listed, around nine tenths were seen once. Sequenced input: peripheral blood. The receptors shown here come from a woman older than 75 with acute or convalescent COVID-19. Both conserved end residues are part of each CDR3. The D gene is left open where the match is weak. A clone size is listed for some rows: how often the clone was seen (once, few, many), or a class if it is expanded.

j_call d_call v_call clone_size cdr3_nt cdr3_aa
TRBJ2-7 . TRBV19 . TGTGCCAGTAGTAAAGGGGTTGGCTACGAGCAGTACTTC CASSKGVGYEQYF
TRBJ2-5 . TRBV5-6 . TGTGCCAGCAGCCTCACCGCTCAACTGAGGGTCAGGGAGACCCAGTACTTC CASSLTAQLRVRETQYF
TRBJ1-4 TRBD1 TRBV3-1/TRBV3-2 . TGTGCCAGCAGCCCCGACAGGGTATTAAAAAAACTGTTTTTT CASSPDRVLKKLFF
TRBJ2-7 . TRBV10-3 few TGTGCCATCAGTGAAGTGGCCTCCGGGAACGAGCAGTACTTC CAISEVASGNEQYF
TRBJ1-3 TRBD1 TRBV13 . TGTGCCAGCAGCTTATTAGGGGACAGGGCGGGAAACACCATATATTTT CASSLLGDRAGNTIYF
TRBJ2-7 . TRBV6-6 . TGTGCCAGCCACGTCAGGGCGGACGAGCAGTACTTC CASHVRADEQYF
TRBJ1-2 . TRBV7-9 . TGTGCCAGCAGCTTAGGTCCGGGATGGGAGAACTATGGCTACACCTTC CASSLGPGWENYGYTF
TRBJ2-6 . TRBV21-1 . TGTGCCAGCAGCAATTCCCCAGGGGGCGGGACTGGGGCCAACGTCCTGACTTTC CASSNSPGGGTGANVLTF
TRBJ2-1 . TRBV7-3 . TGTGCCAGCAGCTCGGCGAAGCGAGCTGAGCAGTTCTTC CASSSAKRAEQFF
TRBJ1-1 TRBD1 TRBV30 . TGTGCCTGGAGTAGAGACAGGGAAGGGAGGCCTGAAGCTTTCTTT CAWSRDREGRPEAFF
TRBJ2-7 . TRBV2 . TGTGCCAGCAGTGTCAACAGGGTTAGCTCCTACGAGCAGTACTTC CASSVNRVSSYEQYF
TRBJ2-1 . TRBV23-1 . TGCGCCAGCAGTCCCCGATGGTACGGGAGAGGGGACTCCTACAATGAGCAGTTCTTC CASSPRWYGRGDSYNEQFF
TRBJ2-3 . TRBV2 . TGTGCCAGCAGCCGGGGAGATACGCAGTATTTT CASSRGDTQYF
TRBJ2-7 . TRBV6-2/TRBV6-3 . TGTGCCAGCAGTTACTTGCAGGGTCGGCTCTCCTACGAGCAGTACTTC CASSYLQGRLSYEQYF
TRBJ1-1 TRBD1 TRBV5-6 . TGTGCCAGCAGCTCCTGGGACAGGGGGAACACTGAAGCTTTCTTT CASSSWDRGNTEAFF
TRBJ2-4 . TRBV7-2 . TGTGCCAGCAGCTTCACGGGACTCGTGGGCATTCAGTACTTC CASSFTGLVGIQYF
TRBJ1-1 . TRBV19 . TGTGCCAGTCAAATCGGAGGGAGTACTGAAGCTTTCTTT CASQIGGSTEAFF
TRBJ2-2 . TRBV11-2 . TGTGCCAGCAGAATAGGGGTATCCGGGGAGCTGTTTTTT CASRIGVSGELFF
TRBJ1-4 . TRBV9 . TGTGCCAGCAGCGTAAGGGGTGACTCTAATGAAAAACTGTTTTTT CASSVRGDSNEKLFF
TRBJ2-2 TRBD2 TRBV19 . TGTGCCAGTAGTTCCGGAGCGGGATCGAACACCGGGGAGCTGTTTTTT CASSSGAGSNTGELFF
TRBJ2-3 TRBD1 TRBV7-6 . TGTGCCAGCAGCTTAAACCCAGGACAGGGTAGTGGCACAGATACGCAGTATTTT CASSLNPGQGSGTDTQYF
TRBJ1-2 TRBD1 TRBV19 . TGTGCCAGTAGCCTGGGACAGAACTATGGCTACACCTTC CASSLGQNYGYTF